A selection of T cell receptor beta chains follows, all from one sample in a study of shared clonotypes between healthy human individuals. Sequencing was performed with immunoSEQ multiplex PCR; in TCRdb, only in-frame clones are kept and a portion is missing. Of over 850,000 clones in the sample, approximately 78% are singletons; the top ten hold more than 0.45%. The source material was memory CD4+ T cells from PBMCs. These receptors came from a man aged 18-30 years in good health. Some clones in this sample may be carry-over from other donors' samples. CDR3s include the opening cysteine and the closing phenylalanine or tryptophan. D genes are given only for firm matches. Expanded clones get a size class; other rows say once, few or many, or leave the size out.

clone size | J gene | V gene | D gene | CDR3 DNA | CDR3 protein
. | TRBJ2-2 | TRBV7-3 | . | TGTGCCAGCAGCTTATATGGGCAGGAGAACACCGGGGAGCTGTTTTTT | CASSLYGQENTGELFF
. | TRBJ2-7 | TRBV4-1 | . | TGCGCCAGCAGCCAAGGGCCAGGGGGGTCCTACGAGCAGTACTTC | CASSQGPGGSYEQYF
. | TRBJ2-3 | TRBV18 | TRBD2 | TGTGCCAGCTCCCGGACTAGCGGGAGTTCAGATACGCAGTATTTT | CASSRTSGSSDTQYF
. | TRBJ1-1 | TRBV11-2 | . | TGTGCCAGCAGCAAAGGAGGGGGAGCGGACACTGAAGCTTTCTTT | CASSKGGGADTEAFF
. | TRBJ1-2 | TRBV5-1 | . | TGCGCCAGCAGCAGGGACGCGTCGCTGGGGGGCTACACCTTC | CASSRDASLGGYTF
. | TRBJ1-4 | TRBV5-4 | . | TGTGCCAGCAGCCGGGCAGCCCTCGGGGAAAAACTGTTTTTT | CASSRAALGEKLFF
. | TRBJ1-2 | TRBV2 | TRBD1 | TGTGCCAGCAGTGAAAAGGGGGCCAGAGGCTACACCTTC | CASSEKGARGYTF
. | TRBJ2-7 | TRBV29-1 | . | TGCAGCGTTGCTGTTGGTTGGCAGGGGAGCTCCTACGAGCAGTACTTC | CSVAVGWQGSSYEQYF
. | TRBJ2-7 | TRBV7-2 | . | TGTGCCAGCAGCTTAAGGGGCAGTTTATACGAGCAGTACTTC | CASSLRGSLYEQYF
. | TRBJ2-5 | TRBV2 | . | TGTGCCAGCAGTCCCACAGGGGAGGGAGAGACCCAGTACTTC | CASSPTGEGETQYF
. | TRBJ1-1 | TRBV5-1 | . | TGCGCCAGCAGCTTGGAAGACAGAAAAGCTTTCTTT | CASSLEDRKAFF
. | TRBJ2-3 | TRBV7-9 | . | TGTGCCAGCAGCTTAGGCAGTACCTCGAGGGATACGCAGTATTTT | CASSLGSTSRDTQYF
once | TRBJ2-2 | TRBV28 | . | TGTGCCAGCAGAGCCTACCCTGCAGGATTGACCGGGGAGCTGTTTTTT | CASRAYPAGLTGELFF
. | TRBJ1-4 | TRBV5-1 | TRBD1 | TGCGCCAGCAAAGACAGGGCGGCTAATGAAAAACTGTTTTTT | CASKDRAANEKLFF
. | TRBJ2-5 | TRBV2 | TRBD2 | TGTGCCAGCAGCGGGACTAGCGGGAGGGAAGAGACCCAGTACTTC | CASSGTSGREETQYF
. | TRBJ2-2 | TRBV7-9 | . | TGTGCCAGCAGCCCCGGCCCGTGGATGAACACCGGGGAGCTGTTTTTT | CASSPGPWMNTGELFF
. | TRBJ2-1 | TRBV6-5 | TRBD2 | TGTGCCAGCAGTTATAGACTAGCGGGAGTCGATGAGCAGTTCTTC | CASSYRLAGVDEQFF
. | TRBJ1-4 | TRBV7-9 | . | TGTGCCAGCAGCTTAGACCCCCACGGTACCAAGGAGGAAAAACTGTTTTTT | CASSLDPHGTKEEKLFF
. | TRBJ2-3 | TRBV29-1 | TRBD2 | TGCAGCGCTGATTCGACTAGCGAGAGCGATACGCAGTATTTT | CSADSTSESDTQYF
. | TRBJ2-7 | TRBV7-6 | . | TGTGCCAGCAGCTTAGGAGTAAATAGGGCCCTGGACGAGCAGTACTTC | CASSLGVNRALDEQYF
. | TRBJ1-4 | TRBV6-5 | TRBD1 | TGTGCCAGCTCCCTAGAGGGACAGGGGGATGAAAAACTGTTTTTT | CASSLEGQGDEKLFF
. | TRBJ2-7 | TRBV28 | TRBD2 | TGTGCCAGCAGTTCGCCTAGCGGGAGGACCGAGCAGTACTTC | CASSSPSGRTEQYF
. | TRBJ2-2 | TRBV4-3 | . | TGCGCCAGCAGCCAAGAGACCCTGGCGAGCACCGGGGAGCTGTTTTTT | CASSQETLASTGELFF
. | TRBJ2-7 | TRBV28 | . | TGTGCCAGCACCCTCCGGACAGACGCCTACGAGCAGTACTTC | CASTLRTDAYEQYF
. | TRBJ1-4 | TRBV7-9 | . | TGTGCCAGCAACAGCCGAGCAACTAATGAAAAACTGTTTTTT | CASNSRATNEKLFF
. | TRBJ1-2 | TRBV2 | . | TGTGCCAGCAGTGTTCAGGGCGGCGGCTACACCTTC | CASSVQGGGYTF
. | TRBJ2-7 | TRBV28 | TRBD2 | TGTGCCAGCAGTACGCCAGCGGGAGGGCCGGGGGAGCAGTACTTC | CASSTPAGGPGEQYF
few | TRBJ2-3 | TRBV6-5 | TRBD2 | TGTGCCAGCCAGCCTAGCGGTAGCACAGATACGCAGTATTTT | CASQPSGSTDTQYF
. | TRBJ1-2 | TRBV18 | . | TGTGCCAGCTCGAACCGGGCAGACTCCGGCTATGGCTACACCTTC | CASSNRADSGYGYTF
. | TRBJ2-7 | TRBV7-2 | . | TGTGCCAGCAGCTTAAAACATAGCTACGAGCAGTACTTC | CASSLKHSYEQYF
. | TRBJ2-2 | TRBV5-1 | TRBD1 | TGCGCCAGCAGCACCGACAGGGGGGGAACCGGGGAGCTGTTTTTT | CASSTDRGGTGELFF
. | TRBJ1-2 | TRBV5-6 | TRBD1 | TGTGCCAGCAGCTGGGGGACAGGGGGTTCTAACTATGGCTACACCTTC | CASSWGTGGSNYGYTF
. | TRBJ2-6 | TRBV13 | . | TGTGCCAGCACCCTGTTTGGGGCCAACGTCCTGACTTTC | CASTLFGANVLTF
. | TRBJ1-3 | TRBV7-8 | . | TGTGCCAGCAGCTTTCCGGGACGGAGCTCTGGAAACACCATATATTTT | CASSFPGRSSGNTIYF
. | TRBJ2-5 | TRBV9 | . | TGTGCCAGCATTCCCCCACCAGTCCGGGGCCAAGAGACCCAGTACTTC | CASIPPPVRGQETQYF
few | TRBJ1-2 | TRBV20-1 | TRBD1 | TGCAGTGGGGACAGGGGGGGCTACACCTTC | CSGDRGGYTF
. | TRBJ1-5 | TRBV28 | . | TGTGCCAGCAGTTTATGGTCGGGTGTGGTCAATCAGCCCCAGCATTTT | CASSLWSGVVNQPQHF
. | TRBJ1-2 | TRBV25-1 | . | TGTGCCAGCAGTGAATCGCGGTGGGGGGAGAGGAACTACTATGGCTACACCTTC | CASSESRWGERNYYGYTF
. | TRBJ1-1 | TRBV5-1 | . | TGCGCCAGCAGCTTGTTCCAGGGCTTGGTGAACACTGAAGCTTTCTTT | CASSLFQGLVNTEAFF
. | TRBJ1-4 | TRBV5-5 | . | TGTGCCAGCAGCTTGGGGGCGTCCTCAGGGGAAAAACTGTTTTTT | CASSLGASSGEKLFF
. | TRBJ2-3 | TRBV11-2 | TRBD2 | TGTGCCAGCAGCGCCACTAGCGGGAGGGTGACAGATACGCAGTATTTT | CASSATSGRVTDTQYF
. | TRBJ1-4 | TRBV5-6 | . | TGTGCCAGCAGCTTGGCGGGGCAGGGAGGTGAAAAACTGTTTTTT | CASSLAGQGGEKLFF
. | TRBJ2-2 | TRBV7-3 | . | TGTGCCAGCAGCTTACCGGGAGTCGGTTACGGGGAGCTGTTTTTT | CASSLPGVGYGELFF
. | TRBJ1-1 | TRBV11-1 | . | TGTGCCAGCAGCCCGAGACTGTTTAGCAAGAACACTGAAGCTTTCTTT | CASSPRLFSKNTEAFF
. | TRBJ2-7 | TRBV7-9 | TRBD2 | TGTGCCAGCAGCTTAACAGCGGGAGAGCAGTACTTC | CASSLTAGEQYF
once | TRBJ2-1 | TRBV10-3 | . | TGTGCCATCAGGAGAGGGGGGTATAGTGAGCAGTTCTTC | CAIRRGGYSEQFF
. | TRBJ2-3 | TRBV9 | . | TGTGCCAGTTCGCGGTCGGGTTCGGAATTCACAGATACGCAGTATTTT | CASSRSGSEFTDTQYF
. | TRBJ2-1 | TRBV5-5 | . | TGTGCCAGCAGCGCTGGGGACCACAATGAGCAGTTCTTC | CASSAGDHNEQFF
. | TRBJ2-1 | TRBV15 | TRBD2 | TGTGCCACCAGCAGAAAATTGGGACTAGCAAGGTACAATGAGCAGTTCTTC | CATSRKLGLARYNEQFF
. | TRBJ1-1 | TRBV6-1 | . | TGTGCCAGCAGTGAAGGGTCGGTAGGGGTGCCTCGGGGGGCTTTCTTT | CASSEGSVGVPRGAFF
. | TRBJ2-1 | TRBV6-6 | . | TGTGCCAGCAGACTTTTAGAGCGGGATGAGCAGTTCTTC | CASRLLERDEQFF
few | TRBJ2-3 | TRBV18 | TRBD2 | TGTGCCAGCTCACGGACTAGCGGGAGCACAGATACGCAGTATTTT | CASSRTSGSTDTQYF
. | TRBJ2-1 | TRBV5-6 | TRBD2 | TGTGCCAGCAGTTTAGGACTAGCGGGTAAATACAATGAGCAGTTCTTC | CASSLGLAGKYNEQFF
once | TRBJ1-4 | TRBV5-3 | TRBD1 | TGTGCCATCCTCCCTCCAGGACAGGGGGCGGGGAAGAATGAAAAACTGTTTTTT | CAILPPGQGAGKNEKLFF